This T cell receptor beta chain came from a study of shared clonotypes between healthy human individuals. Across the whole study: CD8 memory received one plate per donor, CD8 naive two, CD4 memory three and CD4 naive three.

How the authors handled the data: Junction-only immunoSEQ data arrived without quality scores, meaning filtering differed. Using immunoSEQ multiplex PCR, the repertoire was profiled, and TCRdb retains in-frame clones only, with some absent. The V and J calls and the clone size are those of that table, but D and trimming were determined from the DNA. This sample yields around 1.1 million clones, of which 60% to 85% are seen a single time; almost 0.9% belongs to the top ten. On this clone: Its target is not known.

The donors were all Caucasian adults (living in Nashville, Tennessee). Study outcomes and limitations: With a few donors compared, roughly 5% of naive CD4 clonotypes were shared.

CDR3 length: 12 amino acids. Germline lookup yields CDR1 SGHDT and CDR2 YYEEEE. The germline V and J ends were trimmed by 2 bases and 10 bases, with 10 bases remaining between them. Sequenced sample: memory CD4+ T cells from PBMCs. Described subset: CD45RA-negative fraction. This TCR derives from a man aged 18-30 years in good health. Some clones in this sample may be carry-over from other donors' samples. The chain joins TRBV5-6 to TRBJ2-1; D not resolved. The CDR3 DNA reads TGTGCCAGCAGCTTAAACCTCATCGAGCAGTTCTTC. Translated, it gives CASSLNLIEQFF.